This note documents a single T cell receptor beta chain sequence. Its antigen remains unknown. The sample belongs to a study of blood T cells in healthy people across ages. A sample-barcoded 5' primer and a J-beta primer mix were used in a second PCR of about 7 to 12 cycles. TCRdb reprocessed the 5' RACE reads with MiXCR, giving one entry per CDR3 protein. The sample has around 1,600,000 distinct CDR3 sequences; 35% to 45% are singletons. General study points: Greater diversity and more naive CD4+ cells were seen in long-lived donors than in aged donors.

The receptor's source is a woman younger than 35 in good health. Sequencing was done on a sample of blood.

The CDR3 here is CASSLVYWGRKNYGYTF. The CDR3 nucleotides are TGTGCCAGCAGCTTAGTGTATTGGGGCAGGAAAAACTATGGCTACACCTTC. The chain joins TRBV11-2 to TRBJ1-2; weak D call: TRBD1 (5 bases). Germline V gene lookup returns CDR1 SGHAT and CDR2 FQNNGV. The CDR3 has 17 residues. The V gene lost 1 base and the J gene lost 2 bases, with 17 bases spanning the gap.